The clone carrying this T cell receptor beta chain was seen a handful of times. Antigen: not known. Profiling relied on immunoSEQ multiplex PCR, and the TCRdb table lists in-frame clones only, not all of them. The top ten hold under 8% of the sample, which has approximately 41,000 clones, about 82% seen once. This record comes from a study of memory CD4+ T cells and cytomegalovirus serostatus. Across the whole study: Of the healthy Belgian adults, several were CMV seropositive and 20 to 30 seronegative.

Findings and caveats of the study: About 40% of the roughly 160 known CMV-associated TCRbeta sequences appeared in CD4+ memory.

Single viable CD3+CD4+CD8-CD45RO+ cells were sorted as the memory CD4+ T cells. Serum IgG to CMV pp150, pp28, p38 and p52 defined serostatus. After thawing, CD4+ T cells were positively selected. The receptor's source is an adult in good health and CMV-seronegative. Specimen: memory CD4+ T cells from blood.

For the CDR3, the DNA is TGCGCCAGCAGTCCGGGGGACGTTGCCAATTCAGATACGCAGTATTTT. This gives the protein CASSPGDVANSDTQYF. This chain uses TRBV10-1 with TRBJ2-3, with D maybe TRBD2 (6 bases). The V and J ends lost 5 bases and 4 bases respectively, with 19 bases between them. This CDR3 is 16 amino acids long. Germline CDR1 is WNHNN and CDR2 is SYGVQD (reference sequence).